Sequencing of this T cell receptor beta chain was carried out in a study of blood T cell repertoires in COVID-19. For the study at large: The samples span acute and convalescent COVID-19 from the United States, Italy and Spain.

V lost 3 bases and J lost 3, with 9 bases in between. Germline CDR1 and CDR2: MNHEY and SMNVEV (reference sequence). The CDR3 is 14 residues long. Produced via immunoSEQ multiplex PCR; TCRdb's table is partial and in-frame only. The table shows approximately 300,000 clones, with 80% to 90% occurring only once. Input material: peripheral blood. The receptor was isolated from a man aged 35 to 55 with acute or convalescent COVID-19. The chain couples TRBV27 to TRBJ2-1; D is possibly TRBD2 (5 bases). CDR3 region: CASSLAGSYNEQFF. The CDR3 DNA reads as TGTGCCAGCAGTTTGGCGGGCAGCTACAATGAGCAGTTCTTC.